This T cell receptor (beta chain) was captured in a study of T cells after yellow fever vaccination. Across the study: Fractions of low cell number were prepared using SMART-Seq v4 Ultra Low Input.

In this sample, this clonotype turned up a few times. Its antigen is not known. Study conclusions and caveats: Overlap between CD4 and CD8 compartments was detected for a small share of clonotypes. Detected again after the booster were most primary-vaccination clones, at 95% to 98% CD4 and approximately 85% CD8.

TCR cDNA, made by 5'RACE template switching, carried an added universal primer site and UMIs. One entry per CDR3 protein results from TCRdb running MiXCR on the 5' RACE reads. The sample consists of 130,000 or so distinct CDR3 sequences, nearly 15% of them appearing once. This TCR was sampled from a man aged 18 to 30 who received the YFV17D yellow fever vaccine. The sequences come from CD8+ T cells sorted from PBMCs, collected 5 days after the yellow fever booster vaccination.

CDR3: CASSQVLAGEETQYF. The CDR3 DNA is TGTGCCAGCAGTCAAGTCCTAGCGGGGGAAGAGACCCAGTACTTC. This rearrangement joins TRBV7-9 to TRBJ2-5; TRBD2 aligns across 10 bases. CDR3 length: 15 residues. Germline lookup yields CDR1 SEHNR and CDR2 FQNEAQ (reference sequence). After removal of 6 bases from V and 3 bases from J, the junction contained 7 bases not matched to a gene.